What follows are 23 T cell receptor beta chains derived from one specimen sequenced in a study of OX40 agonist ivuxolimab in advanced cancers. Preparation of the library involved the immunoSEQ multiplex PCR assay. In TCRdb, the immuneACCESS table is reduced to in-frame sequences with V and J assigned. These tables do not hold every clone; where another copy was compared, an unresolved V gene accounts for under half, and the others remain unexplained. The sample table contains about 34,000 clones; only one count was recorded for roughly four fifths of them. The top ten clones comprise 20% to 25% of the sample. The sequences come from CD4+ or CD8+ T cells sorted from blood, collected in a trial of the OX40 agonist ivuxolimab. The receptors here all came from an adult with an advanced solid tumor such as melanoma, head and neck, liver or kidney cancer.

CDR3 in DNA: TGTGCCAGCAGCGATAGACCCTCCCCTGGAAACACCATATATTTT. Encoded protein: CASSDRPSPGNTIYF. V and J are TRBV7-9 and TRBJ1-3; D remains ambiguous. There are 15 residues in the CDR3. CDR1 and CDR2 (germline): SEHNR, FQNEAQ (reference sequence). V was cut by 5 bases and J by 2 bases, with 13 bases left in between.

This clone ranks as medium-sized. The chain links TRBV27 to TRBJ2-5; D gene ambiguous. V was cut by 2 bases and J by 5 bases, with 15 bases left in between. Germline CDR1 reads MNHEY; CDR2 reads SMNVEV (reference sequence). The CDR3 totals 15 residues. The chain's CDR3 is CASSLEAAGRETQYF. The CDR3 nucleotides read TGTGCCAGCAGTTTAGAGGCTGCTGGTCGGGAGACCCAGTACTTC.

The chain uses TRBV9 and TRBJ2-2; tentative D call: TRBD1 (5 bases). The CDR3 runs to 15 residues. Between the trimmed V and J ends, which lost 3 bases and 1 base, there was a span of 10 bases. CDR1 is SGDLS and CDR2 is YYNGEE in the germline V gene. CDR3 protein: CASSASQGNTGELFF. CDR3 DNA: TGTGCCAGCAGCGCCAGCCAGGGGAACACCGGGGAGCTGTTTTTT.

In the case of this clone: Other DNA sequences in this specimen translate into the identical CDR3. The V call is TRBV19, the J call TRBJ1-1; D is perhaps TRBD1 (6 bases). CDR1 LNHDA and CDR2 SQIVND come from the germline V gene (reference sequence). The CDR3 is 14 residues long. V shed 7 bases and J shed 2 bases, with 14 bases lying between them. The DNA for the CDR3 is TGTGCCAGTACCCTGGGGGGGGCTAACACTGAAGCTTTCTTT. Residues: CASTLGGANTEAFF.

The rearrangement uses TRBV19 and TRBJ2-1; TRBD1 matches at 7 bases. Germline V gene data show CDR1 as LNHDA and CDR2 as SQIVND (reference sequence). Germline trimming cut 5 bases from V and 3 bases from J; bases unmatched to any gene: 13. This CDR3 region has 17 residues. The CDR3 bases are TGTGCCAGTAGTGCAACTCACCGGGACAGCTACTACAATGAGCAGTTCTTC. It specifies CASSATHRDSYYNEQFF.

V is TRBV28 and J is TRBJ2-1; D is possibly TRBD2 (6 bases). The germline V and J ends were trimmed by 2 bases and 4 bases, with 12 bases remaining between them. In germline, CDR1 is MDHEN, CDR2 SYDVKM. The CDR3 spans 15 residues. CDR3 protein: CASSLGVSGYNEQFF. CDR3 nucleotides: TGTGCCAGCAGTTTAGGGGTTAGCGGATACAATGAGCAGTTCTTC.

The genes are TRBV30 and TRBJ2-1, with 8 nucleotides matching TRBD2. The V gene's germline CDR1 is GTSNPN and CDR2 SVGIG (reference sequence). The CDR3 loop spans 11 amino acids. Trimming took 4 bases from V and 10 from J; bases not matched to a gene: 3. CDR3 sequence: CAWNGGREQFF. In nucleotides, the CDR3 is TGTGCCTGGAACGGCGGGAGGGAGCAGTTCTTC.

This clone was counted once. V usage is TRBV27 and J usage is TRBJ1-5, with a tentative D call TRBD1 (5 bases). The CDR3 is 13 amino acids. Between the trimmed V and J ends, which lost 4 bases and 8 bases, there was a span of 12 bases. Germline CDR1 is MNHEY and CDR2 is SMNVEV (reference sequence). CDR3 protein: CASSWDGSKPQHF. CDR3 in DNA: TGTGCCAGCAGTTGGGACGGCAGCAAGCCCCAGCATTTT.

As for this clone: Other DNA sequences from this sample encode an identical CDR3 as well. V is TRBV6-1 and J is TRBJ1-5; D uncertain. The CDR3 loop spans 13 amino acids. Germline V CDR1 and CDR2: MNHNS, SASEGT. The V end was cut by 1 base, the J end by 5 bases, with 6 bases between. The CDR3 sequence is CASSEDSHQPQHF. Here the CDR3 DNA reads TGTGCCAGCAGTGAAGACAGCCATCAGCCCCAGCATTTT.

The rearrangement joins TRBV7-2 to TRBJ1-4; 7 bases are a match to TRBD1. Germline V gives CDR1 SGHTA, CDR2 FQGNSA. This CDR3 is 12 amino acids long. The ends lost 1 base at V and 13 bases at J; junction bases unmatched: 3. CDR3 DNA sequence: TGTGCCAGCAGCTTAGGGACAGGCTTACTGTTTTTT. Amino acid sequence: CASSLGTGLLFF.

The chain is built from TRBV2 and TRBJ2-7; the match to TRBD1 covers 8 bases. V dropped 8 bases and J dropped 4; count of bases not matched to a gene: 4. Germline values: CDR1 SNHLY, CDR2 FYNNEI. There are 12 residues in the CDR3. The CDR3 sequence is CASGQGAYEQYF. Written as DNA, the CDR3 is TGTGCCAGCGGCCAGGGGGCGTACGAGCAGTACTTC. The variable domain in full, completed from reference TRBV2 and TRBJ2-7, reads EPEVTQTPSHQVTQMGQEVILRCVPISNHLYFYWYRQILGQKVEFLVSFYNNEISEKSEIFDDQFSVERPDGSNFTLKIRSTKLEDSAMYFCASGQGAYEQYFGPGTRLTVT.

In its sample, this clone was seen a few times. The rearrangement uses TRBV5-1 and TRBJ2-7; 10 nucleotides agree with TRBD1. Germline CDR1 and CDR2: SGHRS and YFSETQ. The CDR3 consists of 16 residues. V lost 4 bases and J lost 0; bases outside the gene matches: 7. CDR3 protein: CASSPRDRGSSYEQYF. In DNA form, the CDR3 reads TGCGCCAGCAGCCCCCGGGACAGGGGTAGCTCCTACGAGCAGTACTTC.

This chain uses TRBV5-8 with TRBJ1-1; D uncertain. V lost 0 bases to trimming and J lost 8 bases, with 11 bases between them. The CDR3 extends over 13 amino acids. CDR1 is SGHTS and CDR2 is YDEGEE in the germline V gene. The CDR3 protein is CASSLDGLTEAFF. The CDR3 DNA reads as TGTGCCAGCAGCTTGGACGGTCTCACCGAAGCTTTCTTT.

The chain is built from TRBV11-3 and TRBJ2-1; the match to TRBD2 covers 7 bases. J gave up 7 bases and V 1 base, and 7 bases lay outside the gene matches. Germline CDR1 SGHNT, CDR2 YENEEA. The CDR3 runs 15 residues. The CDR3 DNA is TGTGCCAGCAGCTTAGGGCCGGGAGGAGGGAATGAGCAGTTCTTC. Its translation: CASSLGPGGGNEQFF.

The genes are TRBV19 and TRBJ1-1; weak D call: TRBD1 (6 bases). The CDR3 consists of 15 residues. CDR1 is LNHDA and CDR2 is SQIVND in the germline V gene (reference sequence). V was shortened by 4 bases and J by 1 base, with 13 bases between the two germline ends. The CDR3 loop is CASSTPDRRNTEAFF. Written as DNA, the CDR3 is TGTGCCAGTAGTACCCCCGACAGGAGGAACACTGAAGCTTTCTTT. Full variable domain (rest looked up from reference TRBV19 and TRBJ1-1): DGGITQSPKYLFRKEGQNVTLSCEQNLNHDAMYWYRQDPGQGLRLIYYSQIVNDFQKGDIAEGYSVSREKKESFPLTVTSAQKNPTAFYLCASSTPDRRNTEAFFGQGTRLTVV.

The J gene is TRBJ2-3, the V gene TRBV7-9; the match to TRBD2 covers 12 bases. CDR1 is SEHNR, CDR2 FQNEAQ, per germline (reference sequence). V was pared by 3 bases and J by 3 bases, with 1 base of the junction left unmatched. This CDR3 comprises 15 residues. The CDR3 region is CASSLLAGGTDTQYF. The CDR3 region has the DNA TGTGCCAGCAGCTTGCTAGCGGGAGGGACAGATACGCAGTATTTT.

This clone appeared a few times. The V call is TRBV27, the J call TRBJ1-1; the D is unclear. Trimming took 0 bases from V and 1 from J, leaving 6 bases between them. The CDR3 totals 14 residues. In germline, CDR1 is MNHEY, CDR2 SMNVEV (reference sequence). This CDR3 reads CASSLSLGNTEAFF. In DNA, the CDR3 is TGTGCCAGCAGTTTATCTCTTGGGAACACTGAAGCTTTCTTT.

The CDR3 spells CASSYSARYYEQYF. CDR3 nucleotide sequence: TGTGCCAGCAGTTACTCGGCGCGGTACTACGAGCAGTACTTC. The chain has TRBV6-6 and TRBJ2-7; D remains ambiguous. Germline-derived CDR1 and CDR2 are MNHNY and SVGAGI (reference sequence). The V end lost 0 bases, the J end lost 3 bases, and 9 bases lay between the germline ends. The CDR3 totals 14 residues.

V usage is TRBV10-3 and J usage is TRBJ2-5; possible D gene TRBD2, 6 bases. The length of the CDR3 is 16 residues. The germline V and J ends were trimmed by 2 bases and 5 bases, with 18 bases remaining between them. Germline V gives CDR1 ENHRY, CDR2 SYGVKD. As DNA, the CDR3 is TGTGCCATCAGTGAGCGAGGGACTGAACTAGGGGAGACCCAGTACTTC. Its protein product is CAISERGTELGETQYF.

The rearrangement joins TRBV27 to TRBJ2-1; D may be TRBD2 (6 bases). The V and J ends lost 4 bases and 4 bases respectively, with 17 bases between them. The CDR3 sequence is 16 residues long. Germline-derived CDR1 and CDR2 are MNHEY and SMNVEV (reference sequence). In DNA form, the CDR3 reads TGTGCCAGCAGTTCTATAGGGCTAGCGTTTTACAATGAGCAGTTCTTC. It encodes CASSSIGLAFYNEQFF.

The rearrangement joins TRBV6-5 to TRBJ1-5; tentatively, D is TRBD1 (5 bases). The CDR3 loop spans 13 amino acids. The V end lost 2 bases, the J end lost 7 bases, and 9 bases lay between the germline ends. Germline CDR1 is MNHEY and CDR2 is SVGAGI. CDR3: CASSYDSSQPQHF. CDR3 sequence (DNA): TGTGCCAGCAGTTACGACAGTTCCCAGCCCCAGCATTTT.

This chain connects TRBV27 to TRBJ2-3; D ambiguous. Germline V lookup: CDR1 MNHEY, CDR2 SMNVEV (reference sequence). This CDR3 contains 13 residues. With 0 bases removed from V and 0 bases from J, the gap between germline ends came to 1 base. CDR3 amino acids: CASSLSSTDTQYF. The CDR3 DNA sequence: TGTGCCAGCAGTTTATCTAGCACAGATACGCAGTATTTT.

The chain uses TRBV9 and TRBJ2-3; 8 bases match TRBD1. Germline-derived CDR1 and CDR2 are SGDLS and YYNGEE. The CDR3 totals 15 residues. Trimming removed 3 bases from V and 1 base from J; junction bases left unmatched: 4. The CDR3 loop is CASSGWTGRTDTQYF. As DNA, the CDR3 is TGTGCCAGCAGCGGATGGACAGGGCGCACAGATACGCAGTATTTT.